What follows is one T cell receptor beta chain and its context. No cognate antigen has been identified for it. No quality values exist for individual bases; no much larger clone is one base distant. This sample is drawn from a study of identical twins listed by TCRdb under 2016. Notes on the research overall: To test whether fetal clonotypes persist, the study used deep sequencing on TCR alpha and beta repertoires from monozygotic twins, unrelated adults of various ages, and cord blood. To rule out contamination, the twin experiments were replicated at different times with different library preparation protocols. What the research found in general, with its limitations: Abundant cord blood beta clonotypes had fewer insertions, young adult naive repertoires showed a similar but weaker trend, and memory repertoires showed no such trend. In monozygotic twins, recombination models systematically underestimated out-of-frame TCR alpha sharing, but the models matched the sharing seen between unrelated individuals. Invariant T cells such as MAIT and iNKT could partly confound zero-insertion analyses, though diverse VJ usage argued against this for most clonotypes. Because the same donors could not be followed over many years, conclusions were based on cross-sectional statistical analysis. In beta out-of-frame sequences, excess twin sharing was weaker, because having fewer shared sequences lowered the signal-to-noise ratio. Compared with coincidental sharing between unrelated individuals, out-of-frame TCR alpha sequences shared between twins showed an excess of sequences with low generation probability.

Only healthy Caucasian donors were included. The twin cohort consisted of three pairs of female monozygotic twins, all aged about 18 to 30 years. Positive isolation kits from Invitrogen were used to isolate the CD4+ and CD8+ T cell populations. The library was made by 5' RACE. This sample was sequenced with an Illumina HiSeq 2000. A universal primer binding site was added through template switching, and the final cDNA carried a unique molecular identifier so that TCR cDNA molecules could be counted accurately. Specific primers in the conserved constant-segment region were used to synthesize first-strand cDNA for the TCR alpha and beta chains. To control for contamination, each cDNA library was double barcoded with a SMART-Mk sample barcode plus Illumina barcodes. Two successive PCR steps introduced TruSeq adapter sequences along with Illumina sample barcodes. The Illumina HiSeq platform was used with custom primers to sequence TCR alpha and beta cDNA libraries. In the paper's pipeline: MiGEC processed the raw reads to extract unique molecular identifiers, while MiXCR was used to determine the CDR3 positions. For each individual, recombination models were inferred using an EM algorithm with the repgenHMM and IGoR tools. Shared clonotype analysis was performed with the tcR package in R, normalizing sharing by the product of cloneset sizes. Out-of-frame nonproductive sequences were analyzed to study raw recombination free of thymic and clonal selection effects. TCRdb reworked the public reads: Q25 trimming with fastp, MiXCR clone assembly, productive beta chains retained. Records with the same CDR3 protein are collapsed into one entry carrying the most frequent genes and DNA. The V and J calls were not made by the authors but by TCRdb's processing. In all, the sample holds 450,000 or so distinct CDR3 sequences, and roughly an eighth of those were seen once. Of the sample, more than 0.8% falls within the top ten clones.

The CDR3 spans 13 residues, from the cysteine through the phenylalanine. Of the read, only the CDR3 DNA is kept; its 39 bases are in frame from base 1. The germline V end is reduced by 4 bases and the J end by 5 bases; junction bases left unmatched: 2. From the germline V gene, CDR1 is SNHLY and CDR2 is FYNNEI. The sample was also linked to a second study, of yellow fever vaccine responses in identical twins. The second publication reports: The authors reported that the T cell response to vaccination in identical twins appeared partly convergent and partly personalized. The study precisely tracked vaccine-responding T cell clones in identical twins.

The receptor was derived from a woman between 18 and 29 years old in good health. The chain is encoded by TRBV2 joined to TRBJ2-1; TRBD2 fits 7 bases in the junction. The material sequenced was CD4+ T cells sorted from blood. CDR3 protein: CASSGTRNNEQFF. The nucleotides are TGTGCCAGCAGTGGGACTAGAAACAATGAGCAGTTCTTC.